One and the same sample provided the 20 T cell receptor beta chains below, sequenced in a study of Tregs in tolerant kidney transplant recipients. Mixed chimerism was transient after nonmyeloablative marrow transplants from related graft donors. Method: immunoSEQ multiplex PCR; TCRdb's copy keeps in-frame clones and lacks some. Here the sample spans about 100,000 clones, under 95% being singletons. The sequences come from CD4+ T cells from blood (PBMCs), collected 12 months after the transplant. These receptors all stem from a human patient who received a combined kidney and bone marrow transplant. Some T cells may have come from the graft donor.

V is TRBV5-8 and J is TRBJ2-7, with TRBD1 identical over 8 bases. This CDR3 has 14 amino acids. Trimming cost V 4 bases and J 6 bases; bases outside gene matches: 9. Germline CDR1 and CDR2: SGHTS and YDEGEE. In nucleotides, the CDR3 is TGTGCCAGCAGCCCCAGGGGGCGAAGGGGCGAGCAGTACTTC. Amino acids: CASSPRGRRGEQYF.

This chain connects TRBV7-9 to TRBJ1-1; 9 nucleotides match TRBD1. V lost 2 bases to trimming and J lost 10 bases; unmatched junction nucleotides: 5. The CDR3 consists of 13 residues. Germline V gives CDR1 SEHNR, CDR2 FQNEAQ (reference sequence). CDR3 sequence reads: CASSLTGGVGAFF. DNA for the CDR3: TGTGCCAGCAGCTTAACAGGGGGCGTTGGAGCTTTCTTT.

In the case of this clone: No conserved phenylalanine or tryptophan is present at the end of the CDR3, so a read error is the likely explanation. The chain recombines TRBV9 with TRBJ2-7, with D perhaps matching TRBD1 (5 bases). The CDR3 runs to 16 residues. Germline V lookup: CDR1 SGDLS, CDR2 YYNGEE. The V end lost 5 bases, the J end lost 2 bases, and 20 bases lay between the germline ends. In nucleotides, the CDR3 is TGTGCCAGCAGTCGTTTTCAGCTCAGGGTGCCCTACGAGCAGTACCTC. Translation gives CASSRFQLRVPYEQYL.

The chain's CDR3 is CASSFRPSGANVLTF. The CDR3 coding sequence is TGTGCCAGCAGCTTCCGTCCCTCTGGGGCCAACGTCCTGACTTTC. The genes are TRBV5-6 and TRBJ2-6; no definite D call. CDR3 length: 15 amino acids. V was pared by 2 bases and J by 0 bases, with 6 bases between. CDR1 SGHDT and CDR2 YYEEEE come from the germline V gene.

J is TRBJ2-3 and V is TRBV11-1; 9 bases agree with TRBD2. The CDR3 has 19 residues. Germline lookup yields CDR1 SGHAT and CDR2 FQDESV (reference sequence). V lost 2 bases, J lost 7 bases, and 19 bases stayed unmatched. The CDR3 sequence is CASSLFPYTGTSPWNTQYF. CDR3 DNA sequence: TGTGCCAGCAGCTTATTTCCTTACACCGGGACTAGCCCGTGGAATACGCAGTATTTT.

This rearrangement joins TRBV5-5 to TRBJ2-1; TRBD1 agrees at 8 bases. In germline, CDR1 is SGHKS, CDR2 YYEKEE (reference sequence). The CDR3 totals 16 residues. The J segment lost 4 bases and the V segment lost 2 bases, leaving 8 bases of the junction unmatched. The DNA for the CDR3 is TGTGCCAGCAGCTTTCGGAGACAGGGGCCTTACAATGAGCAGTTCTTC. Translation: CASSFRRQGPYNEQFF.

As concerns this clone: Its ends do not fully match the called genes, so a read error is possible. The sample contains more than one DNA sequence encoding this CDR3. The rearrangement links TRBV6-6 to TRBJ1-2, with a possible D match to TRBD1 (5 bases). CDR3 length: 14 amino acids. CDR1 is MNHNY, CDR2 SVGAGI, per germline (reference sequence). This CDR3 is CASSYFPTDYGYTF. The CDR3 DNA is TGTGCCAGCAGCTACTTTCCGACAGATTATGGCTACACCTTC.

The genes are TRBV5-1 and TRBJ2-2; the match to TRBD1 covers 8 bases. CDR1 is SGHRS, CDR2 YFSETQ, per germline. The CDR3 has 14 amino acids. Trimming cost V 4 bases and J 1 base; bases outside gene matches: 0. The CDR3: CASSGTGNTGELFF. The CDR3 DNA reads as TGCGCCAGCAGCGGGACAGGGAACACCGGGGAGCTGTTTTTT.

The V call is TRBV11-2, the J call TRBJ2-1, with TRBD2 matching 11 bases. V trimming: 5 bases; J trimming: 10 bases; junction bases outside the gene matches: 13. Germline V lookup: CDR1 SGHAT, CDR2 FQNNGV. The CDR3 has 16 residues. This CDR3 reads CASSHKTTSGRPEQFF. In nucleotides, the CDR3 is TGTGCCAGCAGCCATAAAACAACTAGCGGGAGACCCGAGCAGTTCTTC.

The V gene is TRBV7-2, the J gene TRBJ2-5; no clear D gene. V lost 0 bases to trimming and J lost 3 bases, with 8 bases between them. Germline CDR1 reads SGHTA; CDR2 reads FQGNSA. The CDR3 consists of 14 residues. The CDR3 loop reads CASSLALVEETQYF. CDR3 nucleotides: TGTGCCAGCAGCTTAGCTTTAGTGGAAGAGACCCAGTACTTC.

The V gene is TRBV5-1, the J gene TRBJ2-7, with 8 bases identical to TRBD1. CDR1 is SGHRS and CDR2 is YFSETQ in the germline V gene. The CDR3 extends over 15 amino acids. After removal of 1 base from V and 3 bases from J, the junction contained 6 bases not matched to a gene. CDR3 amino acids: CASSLLPGGGYEQYF. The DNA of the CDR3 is TGCGCCAGCAGCTTGCTCCCAGGGGGCGGCTACGAGCAGTACTTC.

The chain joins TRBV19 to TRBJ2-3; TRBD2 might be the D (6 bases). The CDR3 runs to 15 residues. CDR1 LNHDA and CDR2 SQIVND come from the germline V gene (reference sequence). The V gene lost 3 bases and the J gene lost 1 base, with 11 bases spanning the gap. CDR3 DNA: TGTGCCAGTAGTATTGGGGCTAGCGGCACAGATACGCAGTATTTT. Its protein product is CASSIGASGTDTQYF.

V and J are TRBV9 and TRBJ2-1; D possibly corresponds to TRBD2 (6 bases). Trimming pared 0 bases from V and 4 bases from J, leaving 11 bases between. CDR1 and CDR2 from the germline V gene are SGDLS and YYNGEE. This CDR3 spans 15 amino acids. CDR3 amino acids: CASSVVAADYNEQFF. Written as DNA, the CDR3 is TGTGCCAGCAGCGTAGTAGCGGCGGATTACAATGAGCAGTTCTTC.

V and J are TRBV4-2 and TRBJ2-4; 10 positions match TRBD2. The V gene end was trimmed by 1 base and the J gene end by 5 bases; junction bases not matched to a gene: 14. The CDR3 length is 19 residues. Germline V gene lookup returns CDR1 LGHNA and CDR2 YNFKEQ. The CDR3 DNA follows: TGTGCCAGCAGCCAAGGGGCGATCGGGCTAGCGGGAGTCGAAAACATTCAGTACTTC. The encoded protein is CASSQGAIGLAGVENIQYF.

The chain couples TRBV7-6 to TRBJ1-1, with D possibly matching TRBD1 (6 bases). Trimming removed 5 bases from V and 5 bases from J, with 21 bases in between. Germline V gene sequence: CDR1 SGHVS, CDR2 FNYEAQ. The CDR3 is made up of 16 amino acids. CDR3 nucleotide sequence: TGTGCCAGCAGCGCTCAGGTCAGGGGTGAGGTGACTGAAGCTTTCTTT. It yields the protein CASSAQVRGEVTEAFF.

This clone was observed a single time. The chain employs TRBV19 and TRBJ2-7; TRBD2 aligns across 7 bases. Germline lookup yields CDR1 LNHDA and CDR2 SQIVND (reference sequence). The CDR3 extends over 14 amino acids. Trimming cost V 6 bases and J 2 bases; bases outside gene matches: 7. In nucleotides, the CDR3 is TGTGCCAGTAGCCCACGGGGAGGGCCCTACGAGCAGTACTTC. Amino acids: CASSPRGGPYEQYF.

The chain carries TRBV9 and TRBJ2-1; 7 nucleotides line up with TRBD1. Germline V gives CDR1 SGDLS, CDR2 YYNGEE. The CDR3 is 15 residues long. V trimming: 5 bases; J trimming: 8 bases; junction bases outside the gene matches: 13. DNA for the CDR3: TGTGCCAGCAGGAAAAGGGACAGTAAGGGCGATGAGCAGTTCTTC. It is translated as CASRKRDSKGDEQFF.

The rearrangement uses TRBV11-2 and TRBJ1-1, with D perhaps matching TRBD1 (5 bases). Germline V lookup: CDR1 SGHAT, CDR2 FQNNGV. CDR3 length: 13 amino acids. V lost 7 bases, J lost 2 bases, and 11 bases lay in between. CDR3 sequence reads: CASTKTVNTEAFF. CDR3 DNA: TGTGCCAGCACTAAGACAGTAAACACTGAAGCTTTCTTT.

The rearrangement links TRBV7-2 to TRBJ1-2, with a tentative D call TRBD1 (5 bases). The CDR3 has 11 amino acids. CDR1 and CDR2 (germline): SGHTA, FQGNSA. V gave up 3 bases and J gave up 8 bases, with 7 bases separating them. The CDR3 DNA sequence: TGTGCCAGCAGCTTGGGGGGAGGCTACACCTTC. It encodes CASSLGGGYTF.

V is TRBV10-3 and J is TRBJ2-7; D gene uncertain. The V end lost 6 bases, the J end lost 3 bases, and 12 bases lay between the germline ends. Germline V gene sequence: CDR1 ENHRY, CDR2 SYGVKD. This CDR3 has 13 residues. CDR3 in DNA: TGTGCCATCAGGATGTTTAACAGCTACGAGCAGTACTTC. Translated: CAIRMFNSYEQYF.